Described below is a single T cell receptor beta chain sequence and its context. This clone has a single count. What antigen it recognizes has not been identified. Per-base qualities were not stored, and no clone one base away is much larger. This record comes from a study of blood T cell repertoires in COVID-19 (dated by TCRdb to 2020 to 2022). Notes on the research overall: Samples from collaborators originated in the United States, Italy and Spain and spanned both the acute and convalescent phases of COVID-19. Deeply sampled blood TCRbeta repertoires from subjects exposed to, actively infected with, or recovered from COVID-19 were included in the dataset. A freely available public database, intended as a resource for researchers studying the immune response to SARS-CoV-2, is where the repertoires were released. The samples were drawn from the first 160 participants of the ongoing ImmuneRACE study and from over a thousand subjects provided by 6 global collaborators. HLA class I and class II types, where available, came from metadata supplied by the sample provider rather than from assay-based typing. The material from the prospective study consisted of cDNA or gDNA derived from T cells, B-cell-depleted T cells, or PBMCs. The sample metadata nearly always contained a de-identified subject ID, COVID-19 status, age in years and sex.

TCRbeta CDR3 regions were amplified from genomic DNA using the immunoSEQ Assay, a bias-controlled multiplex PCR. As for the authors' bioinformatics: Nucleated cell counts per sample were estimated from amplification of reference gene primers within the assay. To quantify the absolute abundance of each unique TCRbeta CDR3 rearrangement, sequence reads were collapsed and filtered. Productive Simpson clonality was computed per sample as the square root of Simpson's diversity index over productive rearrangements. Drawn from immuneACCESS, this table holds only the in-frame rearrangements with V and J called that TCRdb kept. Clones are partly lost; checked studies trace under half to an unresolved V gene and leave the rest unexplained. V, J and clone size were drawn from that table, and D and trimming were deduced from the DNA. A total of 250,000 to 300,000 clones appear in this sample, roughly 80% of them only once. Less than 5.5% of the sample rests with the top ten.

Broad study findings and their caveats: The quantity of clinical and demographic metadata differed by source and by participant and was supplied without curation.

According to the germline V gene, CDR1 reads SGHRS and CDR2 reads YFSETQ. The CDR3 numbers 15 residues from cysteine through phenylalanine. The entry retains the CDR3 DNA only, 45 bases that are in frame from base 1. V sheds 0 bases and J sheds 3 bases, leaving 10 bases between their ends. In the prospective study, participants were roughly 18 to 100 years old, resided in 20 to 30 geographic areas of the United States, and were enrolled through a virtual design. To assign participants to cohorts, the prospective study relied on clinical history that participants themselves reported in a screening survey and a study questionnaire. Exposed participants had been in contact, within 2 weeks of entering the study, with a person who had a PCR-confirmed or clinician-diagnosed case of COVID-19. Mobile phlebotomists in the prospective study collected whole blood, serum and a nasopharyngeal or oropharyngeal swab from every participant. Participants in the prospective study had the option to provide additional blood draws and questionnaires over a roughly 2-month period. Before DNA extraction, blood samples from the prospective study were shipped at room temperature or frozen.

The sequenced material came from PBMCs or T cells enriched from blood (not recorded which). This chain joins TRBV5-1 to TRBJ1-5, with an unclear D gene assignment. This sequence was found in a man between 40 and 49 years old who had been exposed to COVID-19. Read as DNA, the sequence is TGCGCCAGCAGCTTGGGGAGCAGCCACAATCAGCCCCAGCATTTT. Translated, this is CASSLGSSHNQPQHF.